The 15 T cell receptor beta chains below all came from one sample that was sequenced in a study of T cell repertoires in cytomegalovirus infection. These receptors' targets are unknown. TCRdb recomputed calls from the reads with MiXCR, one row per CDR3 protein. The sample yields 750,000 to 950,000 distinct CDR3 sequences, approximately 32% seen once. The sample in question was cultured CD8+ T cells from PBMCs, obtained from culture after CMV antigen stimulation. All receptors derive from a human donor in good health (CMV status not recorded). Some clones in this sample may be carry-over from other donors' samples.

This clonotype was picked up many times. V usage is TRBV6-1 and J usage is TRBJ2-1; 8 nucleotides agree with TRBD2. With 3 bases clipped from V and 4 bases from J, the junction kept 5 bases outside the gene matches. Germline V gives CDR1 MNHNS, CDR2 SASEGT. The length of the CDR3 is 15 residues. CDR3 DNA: TGTGCCAGCAGTGACGTAGCGGGGCCATACAATGAGCAGTTCTTC. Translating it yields CASSDVAGPYNEQFF.

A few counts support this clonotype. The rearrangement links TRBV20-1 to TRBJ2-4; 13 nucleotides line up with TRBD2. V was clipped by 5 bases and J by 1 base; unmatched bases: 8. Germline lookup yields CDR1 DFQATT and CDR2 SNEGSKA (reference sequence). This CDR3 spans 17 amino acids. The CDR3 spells CSAGLAGEASAKNIQYF. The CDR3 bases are TGCAGTGCTGGACTAGCGGGGGAAGCGAGTGCCAAAAACATTCAGTACTTC.

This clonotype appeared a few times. The CDR3 nucleotides are TGTGCCAGCAGTATAACCCAGGGCGAACTGTTTTTT. This codes for CASSITQGELFF. The rearrangement uses TRBV27 and TRBJ1-4, with D possibly being TRBD1 (5 bases). The V and J ends lost 5 bases and 12 bases respectively, with 13 bases between them. CDR1 is MNHEY and CDR2 is SMNVEV in the germline V gene (reference sequence). There are 12 residues in the CDR3.

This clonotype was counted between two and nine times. Here the CDR3 reads CASSSLTGNTGELFF. In DNA, the CDR3 is TGTGCCAGCAGTTCCCTTACAGGGAACACCGGGGAGCTGTTTTTT. The chain employs TRBV27 and TRBJ2-2, with TRBD1 as a possible D gene (5 bases). V was clipped by 4 bases and J by 1 base, with 10 bases between them. The germline CDR1 and CDR2 sequences are MNHEY and SMNVEV (reference sequence). This CDR3 is 15 amino acids long.

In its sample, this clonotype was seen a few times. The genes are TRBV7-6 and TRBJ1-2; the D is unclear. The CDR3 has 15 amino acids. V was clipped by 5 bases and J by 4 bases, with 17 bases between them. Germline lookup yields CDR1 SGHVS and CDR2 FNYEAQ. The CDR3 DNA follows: TGTGCCAGCAGCGGATCCCTGGAGAGGGCCTATGGCTACACCTTC. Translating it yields CASSGSLERAYGYTF.

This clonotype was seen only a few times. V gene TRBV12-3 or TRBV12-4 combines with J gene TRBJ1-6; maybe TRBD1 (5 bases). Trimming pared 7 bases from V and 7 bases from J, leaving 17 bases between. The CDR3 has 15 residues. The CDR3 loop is CASIFSGTGNSPLHF. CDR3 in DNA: TGTGCCAGCATCTTTTCAGGGACGGGAAATTCACCCCTCCACTTT.

CDR3 amino acids: CASSAGDRGFDEQYF. CDR3 nucleotides: TGTGCCAGCAGTGCCGGAGACAGGGGATTCGACGAGCAGTACTTC. The chain recombines TRBV12-3 or TRBV12-4 with TRBJ2-7; TRBD1 matches at 8 bases. J gave up 5 bases and V 5 bases, and 11 bases lay outside the gene matches. This CDR3 is built from 15 residues.

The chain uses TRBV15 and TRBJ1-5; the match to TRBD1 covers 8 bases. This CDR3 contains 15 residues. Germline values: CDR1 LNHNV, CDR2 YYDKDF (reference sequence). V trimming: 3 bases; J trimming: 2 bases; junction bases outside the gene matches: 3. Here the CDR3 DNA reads TGTGCCACCAGCAGCTACAGGGGGGGCAATCAGCCCCAGCATTTT. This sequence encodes CATSSYRGGNQPQHF.

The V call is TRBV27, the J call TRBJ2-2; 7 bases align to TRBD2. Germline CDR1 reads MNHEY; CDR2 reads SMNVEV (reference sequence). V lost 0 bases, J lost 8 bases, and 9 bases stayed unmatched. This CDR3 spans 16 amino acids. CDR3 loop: CASSLSFTGGAGELFF. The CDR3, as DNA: TGTGCCAGCAGTTTATCCTTTACGGGGGGTGCTGGGGAGCTGTTTTTT.

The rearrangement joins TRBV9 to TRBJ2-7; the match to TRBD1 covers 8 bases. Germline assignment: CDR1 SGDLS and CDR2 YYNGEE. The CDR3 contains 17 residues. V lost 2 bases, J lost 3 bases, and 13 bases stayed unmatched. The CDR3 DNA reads TGTGCCAGCAGCGTGGATGACAGGGGAGGTGATTTCTACGAGCAGTACTTC. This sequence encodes CASSVDDRGGDFYEQYF.

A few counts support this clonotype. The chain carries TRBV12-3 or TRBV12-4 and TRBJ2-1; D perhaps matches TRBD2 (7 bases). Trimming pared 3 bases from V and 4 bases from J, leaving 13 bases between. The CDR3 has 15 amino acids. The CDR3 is CASSFGGGRYNEQFF. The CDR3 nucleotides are TGTGCCAGCAGTTTCGGCGGGGGCCGATACAATGAGCAGTTCTTC.

The CDR3: CASSPLGTSQGYTF. DNA of the CDR3: TGTGCCAGCAGTCCTCTCGGGACTTCTCAGGGCTACACCTTC. This rearrangement joins TRBV27 to TRBJ1-2; D possibly corresponds to TRBD1 (5 bases). V was shortened by 5 bases and J by 8 bases, with 18 bases between the two germline ends. The CDR3 has 14 residues. Germline CDR1 reads MNHEY; CDR2 reads SMNVEV (reference sequence).

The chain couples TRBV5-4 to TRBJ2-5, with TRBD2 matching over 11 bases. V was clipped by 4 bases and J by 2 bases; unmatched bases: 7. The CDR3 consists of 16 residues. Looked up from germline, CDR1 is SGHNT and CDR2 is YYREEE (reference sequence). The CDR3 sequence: CASSTISGGDQETQYF. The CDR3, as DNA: TGTGCCAGCAGCACTATTAGCGGGGGGGATCAAGAGACCCAGTACTTC.

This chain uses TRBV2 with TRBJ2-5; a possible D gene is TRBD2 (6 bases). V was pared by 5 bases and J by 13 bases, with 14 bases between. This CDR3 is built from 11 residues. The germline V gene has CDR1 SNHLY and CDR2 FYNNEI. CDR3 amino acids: CASSTLSGVYF. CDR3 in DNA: TGTGCCAGCAGTACCCTCTCGGGGGTGTACTTC.

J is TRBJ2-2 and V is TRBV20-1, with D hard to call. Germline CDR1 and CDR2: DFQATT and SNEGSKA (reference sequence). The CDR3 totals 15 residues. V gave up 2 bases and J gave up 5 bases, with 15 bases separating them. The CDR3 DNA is TGCAGTGCTAGATCGGCCCTGCAACTGACCGGGGAGCTGTTTTTT. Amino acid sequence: CSARSALQLTGELFF.